Sequencing of this T cell receptor beta chain was carried out in a study of T cell responses to AZD1222 COVID-19 vaccine. Study-wide context: Second doses were pooled across both intervals (about 4 or about 12 weeks).

The table came from immunoSEQ multiplex PCR; TCRdb's copy has only in-frame clones and leaves some out. In the table there are tens of thousands of clones, nearly 90% of which are singletons. The study's findings and limits: The study sampled repertoires only after the peak T cell response. Following two doses of AZD1222, Spike-specific TCR breadth and depth rose.

Germline V gene sequence: CDR1 SGHAT, CDR2 FQDESV (reference sequence). V lost 3 bases to trimming and J lost 0 bases, with 12 bases between them. This CDR3 comprises 16 residues. For this clone: Its matching antigen is unknown.

This chain links TRBV11-1 with TRBJ2-1; no reliable D call. Sequencing used peripheral blood, obtained on day 0 of AZD1222 vaccination. The sequence was obtained from an adult in good health. This chain's CDR3 is CASSFQVSSSYNEQFF. CDR3 sequence (DNA): TGTGCCAGCAGCTTTCAGGTCTCGAGCTCCTACAATGAGCAGTTCTTC.